This T cell receptor beta chain was sequenced for a study of post-analysis software for immune sequencing data. General study findings and limits: Same-batch samples co-clustered strongly by F measure. Compared against controls, patients with multiple sclerosis displayed significantly lower normalized Chao1 diversity. In patients, five or six TRBV segments were more frequent than in controls, with TRBV5-6, TRBV5-1 and TRBV20-1 among them.

cDNA libraries for TCR beta contained unique molecular identifiers. Between about 1 and 10 million T cells gave rise to hundreds of thousands of cDNA molecules. One entry per CDR3 protein, called by TCRdb with MiXCR from the PCR reads. The repertoire has about 820,000 distinct CDR3 sequences, roughly half of them found once; the top ten carry approximately 4.2%. The V end was cut by 7 bases, the J end by 8 bases, with 29 bases between. CDR1 and CDR2 (germline): MDHEN, SYDVKM. This CDR3 is built from 18 residues. With respect to this clonotype: Its antigen is not known.

Sequencing was done on a sample of blood. J is TRBJ1-4 and V is TRBV28; the D is unclear. The clonotype comes from a girl between 10 and 17 years old with multiple sclerosis. The CDR3 sequence: CASTKPRAPKRLMEKLFF. As DNA, the CDR3 is TGTGCCAGCACCAAACCTAGAGCCCCGAAACGATTAATGGAAAAACTGTTTTTT.